Reported below is one TCR beta chain. Its specificity is not known. This specimen belongs to a study of sequential checkpoint blockade in melanoma. Study as a whole: Maintenance nivolumab came after either treatment sequence. General observations from the study: Patients with week-13 increases in T-cell fraction and clonality benefited about 30 times more often. Pretreatment TIL clonality tracked with response in the nivolumab-first arm.

Measured with immunoSEQ multiplex PCR; TCRdb has only the in-frame clones, and not every one. Here the sample spans about 37,000 clones, 32% being singletons. Documented treatment: randomized to nivolumab then ipilimumab (arm A) or the reverse (arm B). CDR1 MDHEN and CDR2 SYDVKM come from the germline V gene. The CDR3 is made up of 15 amino acids. The V gene lost 6 bases and the J gene lost 1 base, with 16 bases spanning the gap. The sequencing here drew on tumor tissue (inferred from file names), taken from a patient given nivolumab and ipilimumab in sequence. The TCR was taken from a human donor with melanoma. This chain links TRBV28 with TRBJ2-7, with D perhaps given as TRBD1 or TRBD2 (5 bases each). CDR3 residues: CASRRGFYNSYEQYF. The CDR3 DNA is TGTGCCAGCAGGAGGGGATTTTATAATTCCTACGAGCAGTACTTC.